A single sample is the source of the 20 T cell receptor beta chains below, sequenced in a study of early T cells in non-severe SARS-CoV-2 infection. TCRdb fed the 5' RACE reads into MiXCR, producing one record per CDR3 protein. The sample holds approximately 120,000 distinct CDR3 sequences; approximately 15% are singletons and the top ten take 20% to 25%. The sequenced sample was whole blood. Source of these receptors: an adult who was a healthcare worker with PCR-confirmed SARS-CoV-2 infection or an uninfected control (not recorded which).

The CDR3 DNA is TGTGCCAGCAGCCGGGACTGGGCCCGGGGCACAGATACGCAGTATTTT. Its protein product is CASSRDWARGTDTQYF. The V call is TRBV7-8, the J call TRBJ2-3; the D gene is possibly TRBD2 (6 bases). Trimming shortened V by 5 bases and J by 1 base, and 16 bases separated the two germline ends. The CDR3 is made up of 16 amino acids. Per the germline V gene, CDR1 is SGHVS and CDR2 is FQNEAQ.

As concerns this clonotype: A much larger clone is a single base away; this may be a read error. The genes are TRBV29-1 and TRBJ2-7, with 7 bases identical to TRBD2. Trimming removed 5 bases from V and 2 bases from J; junction bases left unmatched: 3. CDR3 length: 12 residues. CDR1 is SQVTM, CDR2 ANQGSEA, per germline. The CDR3 reads CSVRDYTYEQYF. CDR3 nucleotides: TGCAGCGTTAGGGACTACACCTACGAGCAGTACTTC.

The chain carries TRBV10-3 and TRBJ2-1; a weak D match, TRBD1 (7 bases). Germline loops: CDR1 ENHRY, CDR2 SYGVKD. CDR3 size: 13 residues. The V gene lost 8 bases and the J gene lost 5 bases, with 13 bases spanning the gap. DNA for the CDR3: TGTGCCATCGCGGGACAGAAGGACAATGAGCAGTTCTTC. Encoded protein: CAIAGQKDNEQFF.

The chain uses TRBV29-1 and TRBJ2-6; 7 nucleotides agree with TRBD2. This CDR3 comprises 13 residues. The J segment lost 4 bases and the V segment lost 7 bases, leaving 4 bases of the junction unmatched. Per germline, CDR1 SQVTM and CDR2 ANQGSEA. The CDR3 coding sequence is TGCAGCGCAAGCGGGACCGGGGCCAACGTCCTGACTTTC. Residues: CSASGTGANVLTF.

This clonotype was counted between two and nine times. The rearrangement links TRBV19 to TRBJ1-5, with a tentative D call TRBD1 (6 bases). V was shortened by 5 bases and J by 7 bases, with 9 bases between the two germline ends. The CDR3 sequence is 12 residues long. Germline values: CDR1 LNHDA, CDR2 SQIVND (reference sequence). This CDR3 is CASSPGEQPQHF. DNA of the CDR3: TGTGCCAGTAGTCCAGGGGAACAGCCCCAGCATTTT.

This clonotype has a handful of counts. In DNA form, the CDR3 reads TGCGCCAGCAGCTCCTCGGGGACTAGCGGGGAAGGTGAGCAGTTCTTC. As protein: CASSSSGTSGEGEQFF. The chain combines TRBV5-1 with TRBJ2-1, with 13 bases identical to TRBD2. The CDR3 loop spans 16 amino acids. The V and J ends lost 3 bases and 9 bases, in that order; junction bases with no gene match: 9. In germline, CDR1 is SGHRS, CDR2 YFSETQ.

The rearrangement joins TRBV6-6 to TRBJ2-7; D may correspond to TRBD1 or TRBD2 (5 bases each). The CDR3 sequence is 14 residues long. The V end lost 11 bases, the J end lost 2 bases, and 19 bases lay between the germline ends. The germline gives CDR1 MNHNY, CDR2 SVGAGI (reference sequence). The CDR3 reads CAAARDAGTYEQYF. The DNA of the CDR3 is TGTGCCGCCGCCCGGGACGCCGGAACCTACGAGCAGTACTTC.

This clonotype was observed a handful of times. The gene calls are TRBV3-1 and TRBJ2-1; D might be TRBD2 (6 bases). V dropped 2 bases and J dropped 8 bases, with 22 bases sitting between them. The CDR3 spans 17 residues. Germline-derived CDR1 and CDR2 are LGHDT and YNNKEL (reference sequence). CDR3 nucleotides: TGTGCCAGCAGCCAAATGCAGATGACACTGGGCGGGGATGAGCAGTTCTTC. Translated, it gives CASSQMQMTLGGDEQFF.

The table lists this clonotype with a few counts. The rearrangement uses TRBV19 and TRBJ2-1; D is perhaps TRBD2 (6 bases). The ends were cut back, 6 bases at V and 0 bases at J, with 12 bases in the middle. This CDR3 region has 15 residues. CDR1 and CDR2 (germline): LNHDA, SQIVND (reference sequence). CDR3 sequence reads: CASRSRGSSYNEQFF. The CDR3 DNA reads as TGTGCCAGTAGGAGTCGGGGGAGCTCCTACAATGAGCAGTTCTTC.

This clonotype has just a few counts. The rearrangement uses TRBV29-1 and TRBJ2-1; 7 nucleotides line up with TRBD2. The ends lost 7 bases at V and 2 bases at J; junction bases unmatched: 8. CDR3 length: 14 residues. CDR1 SQVTM and CDR2 ANQGSEA come from the germline V gene. Here the CDR3 DNA reads TGCAGCGCCCCCGAGGGAGGGACCTACAATGAGCAGTTCTTC. It translates to CSAPEGGTYNEQFF.

This clonotype was picked up a small number of times. V gene TRBV3-1 combines with J gene TRBJ1-2; D is unclear. This CDR3 has 14 amino acids. Germline lookup yields CDR1 LGHDT and CDR2 YNNKEL (reference sequence). Trimming cost V 0 bases and J 1 base, with 6 bases left between them. The CDR3 nucleotides read TGTGCCAGCAGCCAAGATACCGGTAACTATGGCTACACCTTC. This encodes CASSQDTGNYGYTF.

This clonotype has only a few counts. The chain couples TRBV7-9 to TRBJ2-1; TRBD1 or TRBD2 may be the D gene (5 bases each). This CDR3 is 14 amino acids long. Germline CDR1 is SEHNR and CDR2 is FQNEAQ (reference sequence). Trimming removed 6 bases from V and 2 bases from J, with 11 bases in between. This chain's CDR3 is CASRLTGPYNEQFF. The CDR3 DNA follows: TGTGCCAGCAGGTTAACGGGACCCTACAATGAGCAGTTCTTC.

V and J are TRBV7-2 and TRBJ2-5, with D possibly called TRBD1 or TRBD2 (5 bases each). Germline loops: CDR1 SGHTA, CDR2 FQGNSA. Trimming cost V 5 bases and J 1 base, with 11 bases left between them. The CDR3 has 14 amino acids. CDR3 loop: CASSRPGAQETQYF. The CDR3 DNA is TGTGCCAGCAGCCGTCCCGGGGCCCAAGAGACCCAGTACTTC.

The rearrangement joins TRBV7-9 to TRBJ1-1, with D perhaps TRBD1 (5 bases). The CDR3 runs 17 residues. Per germline, CDR1 SEHNR and CDR2 FQNEAQ (reference sequence). Between the trimmed V and J ends, which lost 5 bases and 1 base, there was a span of 20 bases. CDR3 bases: TGTGCCAGCAGCCCATTGGGGGGAGGGCCCCGGAACACTGAAGCTTTCTTT. Encoded protein: CASSPLGGGPRNTEAFF.

V is TRBV9 and J is TRBJ2-3; D ambiguous. Trimming removed 3 bases at V and 3 bases at J, with 8 bases between. Germline CDR1 SGDLS, CDR2 YYNGEE. This CDR3 has 13 residues. In DNA, the CDR3 is TGTGCCAGCAGCGGACCCCTAACAGATACGCAGTATTTT. Translating gives CASSGPLTDTQYF.

This clonotype was recorded a few times. This sequence joins TRBV12-3 or TRBV12-4 and TRBJ1-2, with 7 bases identical to TRBD1. V lost 8 bases to trimming and J lost 8 bases; unmatched junction nucleotides: 11. This CDR3 is 13 amino acids long. The CDR3 spells CASLIKTGLGYTF. In DNA, the CDR3 is TGTGCCAGCCTGATTAAGACAGGGTTAGGCTACACCTTC.

The chain joins TRBV5-1 to TRBJ2-1; no reliable D call. Trimming left V 0 bases short and J 6 bases short, with 16 bases between. The CDR3 totals 16 residues. Germline V gene data show CDR1 as SGHRS and CDR2 as YFSETQ. CDR3 residues: CASSLGAGPHTNEQFF. The CDR3, as DNA: TGCGCCAGCAGCTTGGGGGCAGGCCCCCATACCAATGAGCAGTTCTTC.

There are a few counts of this clonotype. The rearrangement uses TRBV30 and TRBJ1-2; D might be TRBD1 (5 bases). Trimming removed 3 bases at V and 0 bases at J, with 8 bases between. CDR3 size: 13 residues. CDR1 and CDR2 (germline): GTSNPN, SVGIG (reference sequence). The CDR3 nucleotides read TGTGCCTGGAGGACCAGGGCTAACTATGGCTACACCTTC. Translation gives CAWRTRANYGYTF.

This rearrangement joins TRBV5-1 to TRBJ2-1; no reliable D call. CDR3 length equals 17 residues. CDR1 SGHRS and CDR2 YFSETQ come from the germline V gene. Trimming took off 3 bases at V and 7 bases at J, with 23 bases between the two ends. CDR3 protein: CASSSQPAGSLGNEQFF. CDR3 in DNA: TGCGCCAGCAGCTCCCAACCTGCCGGGTCCCTCGGGAATGAGCAGTTCTTC. The whole variable domain, filled in from reference TRBV5-1 and TRBJ2-1, reads KAGVTQTPRYLIKTRGQQVTLSCSPISGHRSVSWYQQTPGQGLQFLFEYFSETQRNKGNFPGRFSGRQFSNSRSEMNVSTLELGDSALYLCASSSQPAGSLGNEQFFGPGTRLTVL.

In this sample, this clonotype turned up many times. The chain carries TRBV11-2 and TRBJ2-3; 10 bases align to TRBD2. Germline V gene lookup returns CDR1 SGHAT and CDR2 FQNNGV. The CDR3 length is 16 residues. V trimming: 5 bases; J trimming: 2 bases; junction bases outside the gene matches: 7. The CDR3 protein is CASSTPSGGATDTQYF. In DNA, the CDR3 is TGTGCCAGCAGCACACCAAGCGGGGGGGCCACAGATACGCAGTATTTT.